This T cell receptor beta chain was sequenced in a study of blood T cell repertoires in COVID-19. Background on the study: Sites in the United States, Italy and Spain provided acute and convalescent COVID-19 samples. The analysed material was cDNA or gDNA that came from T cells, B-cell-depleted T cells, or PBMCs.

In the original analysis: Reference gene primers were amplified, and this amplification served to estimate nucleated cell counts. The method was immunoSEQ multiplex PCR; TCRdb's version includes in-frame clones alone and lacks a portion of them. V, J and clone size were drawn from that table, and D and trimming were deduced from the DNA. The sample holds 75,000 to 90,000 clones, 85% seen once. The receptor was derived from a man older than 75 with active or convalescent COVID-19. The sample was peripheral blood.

Here the CDR3 DNA reads TGTGCCAGCAGAAACCCCGGGACAGGGGGCAATGAGCAGTTCTTC. Translated: CASRNPGTGGNEQFF. This chain connects TRBV27 to TRBJ2-1, with 11 bases fitting TRBD1. Germline-derived CDR1 and CDR2 are MNHEY and SMNVEV (reference sequence). The J segment lost 6 bases and the V segment lost 6 bases, leaving 7 bases of the junction unmatched. The CDR3 has 15 residues.